This record concerns one TCR beta chain sequence. Its target is unknown. PCR involved 60 Vbeta and 13 Jbeta primers. Using immunoSEQ multiplex PCR, the repertoire was profiled, and TCRdb retains in-frame clones only, with some absent. The table for this sample gives 150,000 to 200,000 clones. The data belong to a study of cytomegalovirus exposure and HLA in healthy donors. For the study at large: Of a few hundred genotyped donors, about 81% clustered with self-reported Caucasian donors. Whole-study results and caveats: Because they were indistinguishable, some V segments, including TRBV6-2 and TRBV6-3, were excluded.

Deletions cut 4 bases from V and 3 bases from J, with 19 bases between. There are 16 residues in the CDR3. Germline CDR1 is SEHNR and CDR2 is FQNEAQ (reference sequence). V is TRBV7-9 and J is TRBJ2-7; a possible D gene is TRBD2 (6 bases). The receptor was derived from a woman aged 60-75 years in good health and CMV-seronegative. Sequencing was done on a sample of PBMCs. The DNA for the CDR3 is TGTGCCAGCAGCTGGAACGCGGGGATACTAAACTACGAGCAGTACTTC. Protein sequence: CASSWNAGILNYEQYF.